This TCR beta chain came from a study of post-analysis software for immune sequencing data. On the study more broadly: The study covered relapsing-remitting, secondary progressive and progressive-relapsing courses of multiple sclerosis. Study-level results: Samples from a shared batch, those prepared together, strongly co-clustered by F measure. Roughly 5 TRBV segments occurring more often in patients than controls included TRBV5-6, TRBV5-1 and TRBV20-1.

This clonotype was observed at least ten times. Its cognate antigen is unknown. Germline V CDR1 and CDR2: LGHDT, YNNKEL (reference sequence). V lost 0 bases to trimming and J lost 3 bases; unmatched junction nucleotides: 1. The CDR3 contains 14 residues. Unique-molecular-identifier-tagged TCR beta cDNA libraries were used. The source material, 1 to 10 million T cells, gave rise to 450,000 to 550,000 cDNA molecules. Via MiXCR, TCRdb re-called the PCR reads, giving one row per CDR3 protein. The sample has roughly 570,000 distinct CDR3 sequences, approximately 34% seen once. This clonotype was sampled from a girl under 18 with multiple sclerosis. Sequencing was done on a sample of blood. J is TRBJ1-2 and V is TRBV3-1; 7 bases are shared with TRBD1. The CDR3 spells CASSQDDRDYGYTF. In DNA, the CDR3 is TGTGCCAGCAGCCAAGATGACAGGGACTATGGCTACACCTTC.